A selection of T cell receptor beta chains follows, all from one sample in a study of sequential checkpoint blockade in melanoma. Data came from immunoSEQ multiplex PCR; TCRdb stores just in-frame clones and leaves some out. The sample has approximately 860 clones; about 25% are singletons. The sample here was tumor tissue (inferred from file names), taken from a patient given nivolumab and ipilimumab in sequence. The receptors derive from a human donor with melanoma. The CDR3 runs from the conserved cysteine through the conserved F or W. Fields, in order: clone size, D gene, V gene, J gene, CDR3 DNA, CDR3 protein. The D gene is left open where the match is weak. Clone size, where shown, is once, few, many, or a class for clones that have expanded.

size: NA; D: TRBD1; V: TRBV18; J: TRBJ2-5; DNA: TGTGCCAGCTCACCAGGGACAGGGCAGCGGGAGACCCAGTACTTC; CDR3: CASSPGTGQRETQYF
size: medium-sized; D: NA; V: TRBV11-3; J: TRBJ2-3; DNA: TGTGCCAGCAGCTTAGAGGCGACTAGCACAGATACGCAGTATTTT; CDR3: CASSLEATSTDTQYF
size: NA; D: TRBD1; V: TRBV7-6; J: TRBJ2-2; DNA: TGTGCCAGCAGCTCCCGGGACAGAAACACCGGGGAGCTGTTTTTT; CDR3: CASSSRDRNTGELFF
size: medium-sized; D: NA; V: TRBV11-3; J: TRBJ1-1; DNA: TGTGCCAGCACCCCCGGGGGACTGGGCACTGAAGCTTTCTTT; CDR3: CASTPGGLGTEAFF
size: few; D: TRBD1; V: TRBV6-8; J: TRBJ2-5; DNA: TGTGCCAGCAGCTGGACAGGGGGTATGGAGACCCAGTACTTC; CDR3: CASSWTGGMETQYF
size: NA; D: TRBD2; V: TRBV14; J: TRBJ2-7; DNA: TGTGCCAGCAGCCCGCGGACTAGCGGGAGGTCCTACGAGCAGTACTTC; CDR3: CASSPRTSGRSYEQYF
size: NA; D: NA; V: TRBV11-3; J: TRBJ2-7; DNA: TGTGCCAGCAGCTCGCCGACGGGTCACTCCTACGAGCAGTACTTC; CDR3: CASSSPTGHSYEQYF
size: NA; D: TRBD2; V: TRBV7-1; J: TRBJ2-5; DNA: TGTGCCAGCAGCTTGTTAGCGGGAGATACCGAGACCCAGTACTTC; CDR3: CASSLLAGDTETQYF
size: few; D: NA; V: TRBV14; J: TRBJ1-1; DNA: TGTGCCAGCAGCCAAGATTTTGGGGGATGGGCTGAAGCTTTCTTT; CDR3: CASSQDFGGWAEAFF
size: NA; D: NA; V: TRBV19; J: TRBJ2-2; DNA: TGTGCCAGTAGTATGGTCAGGGACACCGGGGAGCTGTTTTTT; CDR3: CASSMVRDTGELFF
size: once; D: TRBD1; V: TRBV23-1; J: TRBJ2-1; DNA: TGCGCCAGCAGTCGGGGGACAGGGACCTACAATGAGCAGTTCTTC; CDR3: CASSRGTGTYNEQFF
size: once; D: NA; V: TRBV12-5; J: TRBJ2-5; DNA: TGTGCTAGTGGTTTGGGGACCACGTTAGAGACCCAGTACTTC; CDR3: CASGLGTTLETQYF
size: large; D: NA; V: TRBV9; J: TRBJ1-3; DNA: TGTGCCAGCAGCGTAGCTCGTCAGGGTCGGAACACCATATATTTT; CDR3: CASSVARQGRNTIYF
size: NA; D: TRBD2; V: TRBV29-1; J: TRBJ2-1; DNA: TGCAGCGTGCGTAGCGGGAGCTCCTACAATGAGCAGTTCTTC; CDR3: CSVRSGSSYNEQFF
size: NA; D: TRBD2; V: TRBV11-3; J: TRBJ2-7; DNA: TGTGCCAGCAGCTTAGTAGCGGGAGACGACGAGCAGTACTTC; CDR3: CASSLVAGDDEQYF
size: NA; D: NA; V: TRBV19; J: TRBJ2-7; DNA: TGTGCCAGTACACCCCGACCACAGAGCGCCCTGCCGTACGAGCAGTACTTC; CDR3: CASTPRPQSALPYEQYF
size: NA; D: NA; V: TRBV11-3; J: TRBJ2-5; DNA: TGTGCCAGCAGCCACCGGGACAAACAAGAGACCCAGTACTTC; CDR3: CASSHRDKQETQYF
size: NA; D: TRBD1; V: TRBV19; J: TRBJ1-2; DNA: TGTGCCAGTAGTGGGAGGACAGGGGGTTATGATGGCTACACCTTC; CDR3: CASSGRTGGYDGYTF
size: NA; D: NA; V: TRBV25-1; J: TRBJ2-7; DNA: TGTGCCAGCAGTGATCGGTCCACCCCAGAGGGATACGAGCAGTACTTC; CDR3: CASSDRSTPEGYEQYF
size: few; D: NA; V: TRBV19; J: TRBJ2-2; DNA: TGTGCCAGTAGTATACAGGGTACAAACACCGGGGAGCTGTTTTTT; CDR3: CASSIQGTNTGELFF
size: NA; D: NA; V: TRBV5-1; J: TRBJ2-1; DNA: TGCGCCAGCAGCCCGGGGACGGCCACTCTCAATGAGCAGTTCTTC; CDR3: CASSPGTATLNEQFF
size: few; D: NA; V: TRBV1; J: TRBJ1-6; DNA: TGCGCCAGCAGCCCCCAAGTCCCGGGACAGGGAAGGGGTTCACCCCTCCACTTT; CDR3: CASSPQVPGQGRGSPLHF
size: NA; D: NA; V: TRBV11-3; J: TRBJ1-1; DNA: TGTGCCAGCAGCCAAGCTGGGGGCGAGGGTGAAGCTTTCTTT; CDR3: CASSQAGGEGEAFF
size: NA; D: NA; V: TRBV19; J: TRBJ2-1; DNA: TGTGCCAGTAGTATAGGTCTAGCGCACAATGAGCAGTTCTTC; CDR3: CASSIGLAHNEQFF
size: NA; D: NA; V: TRBV30; J: TRBJ2-7; DNA: TGTGCCTGGAGTAGTGGGGGTTACGGGCCCTACGAGCAGTACTTC; CDR3: CAWSSGGYGPYEQYF
size: NA; D: NA; V: TRBV18; J: TRBJ2-5; DNA: TGTGCCAGCTCACCACCAACTGGGGGCGAGGAGGGGGAGACCCAGTACTTC; CDR3: CASSPPTGGEEGETQYF
size: few; D: TRBD2; V: TRBV30; J: TRBJ2-1; DNA: TGTGCCTGGAGATCCCTTAGCGGGACTTACTACAATGAGCAGTTCTTC; CDR3: CAWRSLSGTYYNEQFF
size: NA; D: NA; V: TRBV5-1; J: TRBJ1-4; DNA: TGCGCCAGCAGCTTGGCTGCAACTAATGAAAAACTGTTTTTT; CDR3: CASSLAATNEKLFF
size: NA; D: TRBD2; V: TRBV5-1; J: TRBJ2-2; DNA: TGCGCCAGCAGACCTTCGACTAGCGCGAACACCGGGGAGCTGTTTTTT; CDR3: CASRPSTSANTGELFF
size: few; D: TRBD2; V: TRBV9; J: TRBJ2-4; DNA: TGTGCCAGCAGCGTAGATGGACTAGGAGTCGACATTCAGTACTTC; CDR3: CASSVDGLGVDIQYF
size: NA; D: NA; V: TRBV6-7; J: TRBJ2-5; DNA: TGTGCCAGCAGGAGGGGAGAGACCCAGTACTTC; CDR3: CASRRGETQYF
size: NA; D: NA; V: TRBV15; J: TRBJ2-3; DNA: TGTGCCACCAGCGCTCTATCCCTAACGAGAACAGATACGCAGTATTTT; CDR3: CATSALSLTRTDTQYF
size: medium-sized; D: NA; V: TRBV11-3; J: TRBJ1-5; DNA: TGTGCCAGCAGCTTACAACCCCCCGATCGGGGGGACCAGCCCCAGCATTTT; CDR3: CASSLQPPDRGDQPQHF
size: NA; D: TRBD2; V: TRBV10-1; J: TRBJ2-1; DNA: TGCGCCACCCCGGGTGCGGGACTAGTGTCCTACAATGAGCAGTTCTTC; CDR3: CATPGAGLVSYNEQFF
size: NA; D: TRBD1; V: TRBV30; J: TRBJ1-2; DNA: TGTGCCTGCTTAGCCGGGACAGGGGGCGATCCCTATGGCTACACCTTC; CDR3: CACLAGTGGDPYGYTF
size: few; D: TRBD2; V: TRBV28; J: TRBJ2-7; DNA: TGTGCCAGCAGAGGGGGGACTAGCGGGAGCTACGAGCAGTACTTC; CDR3: CASRGGTSGSYEQYF
size: few; D: NA; V: TRBV10-3; J: TRBJ2-3; DNA: TGTGCCAGTGGACCACGTGGCACAGATACGCAGTATTTT; CDR3: CASGPRGTDTQYF
size: NA; D: NA; V: TRBV9; J: TRBJ2-5; DNA: TGTGCCAGCAGCTTGACAGGGAGGATCGGGTGGGAGACCCAGTACTTC; CDR3: CASSLTGRIGWETQYF
size: NA; D: TRBD1; V: TRBV6-8; J: TRBJ2-7; DNA: TGTGCCAGCAGTTACGGGACAGGGGGCGCCTACGAGCAGTACTTC; CDR3: CASSYGTGGAYEQYF
size: few; D: NA; V: TRBV6-8; J: TRBJ2-3; DNA: TGTGCCAGCAGTTACGGTACAATCTCAGATACGCAGTATTTT; CDR3: CASSYGTISDTQYF
size: few; D: TRBD1; V: TRBV11-3; J: TRBJ2-5; DNA: TGTGCCAGCAGCTTGGCCGGGACAGGGGGCGAGACCCAGTACTTC; CDR3: CASSLAGTGGETQYF
size: hyperexpanded; D: NA; V: TRBV11-3; J: TRBJ1-1; DNA: TGTGCCAGCAGCTCAACAACTATGAACACTGAAGCTTTCTTT; CDR3: CASSSTTMNTEAFF
size: NA; D: TRBD2; V: TRBV29-1; J: TRBJ2-3; DNA: TGCAGCGTTGGCGGGGCGGGAGGCCCGCCAGATACGCAGTATTTT; CDR3: CSVGGAGGPPDTQYF
size: NA; D: NA; V: TRBV30; J: TRBJ2-3; DNA: TGTGCCTGGAGGCAGTCCGAAGATACGCAGTATTTT; CDR3: CAWRQSEDTQYF
size: medium-sized; D: TRBD2; V: TRBV11-3; J: TRBJ2-1; DNA: TGTGCCAGCAGCCTCCCCGGGACTAGCGGGGGTTCCGACTACAATGAGCAGTTCTTC; CDR3: CASSLPGTSGGSDYNEQFF
size: large; D: NA; V: TRBV6-8; J: TRBJ2-7; DNA: TGTGCCAGCAGTGACCGGGGCGCCTACGAGCAGTACTTC; CDR3: CASSDRGAYEQYF
size: NA; D: TRBD1; V: TRBV6-8; J: TRBJ1-1; DNA: TGTGCCATCAGCCACGGGACAGCCAACACTGAAGCTTTCTTT; CDR3: CAISHGTANTEAFF
size: few; D: TRBD1; V: TRBV4-1; J: TRBJ1-1; DNA: TGCGCCAGCAGCCCGGGACAGGGGGTTGAAGCTTTCTTT; CDR3: CASSPGQGVEAFF